This is a list of T cell receptor beta chains from one sample in a study of blood T cell repertoires in COVID-19. The method was immunoSEQ multiplex PCR; TCRdb's version includes in-frame clones alone and lacks a portion of them. The sample includes more than 50,000 clones, 85% to 95% of them seen just once. The sample consisted of peripheral blood. The source of these receptors is a human donor in a cohort sampled during active COVID-19. CDR3s include the opening cysteine and the closing phenylalanine or tryptophan. The D gene is left open where the match is weak.

>TRBD1|13|TRBJ1-1|TRBV6-5
CATNIGQGGEAFF
TGTGCCACCAACATTGGACAGGGCGGCGAAGCTTTCTTT
>TRBD2|15|TRBJ2-3|TRBV28
CASSSPTSRSDTQYF
TGTGCCAGCAGTTCCCCGACTAGCAGATCAGATACGCAGTATTTT
>TRBD1|16|TRBJ2-4|TRBV11-3
CASSLGQGDAKNIQYF
TGTGCCAGCAGCTTAGGACAGGGGGATGCCAAAAACATTCAGTACTTC
>.|14|TRBJ1-4|TRBV3-1/TRBV3-2
CASTRGTTNEKLFF
TGTGCCAGCACCCGGGGGACAACTAATGAAAAACTGTTTTTT
>.|13|TRBJ2-1|TRBV7-9
CASSVDRDNEQFF
TGTGCCAGCAGCGTAGACAGAGACAATGAGCAGTTCTTC
>.|14|TRBJ1-5|TRBV3-1/TRBV3-2
CASSGGASNQPQHF
TGTGCCAGCTCTGGGGGCGCAAGCAATCAGCCCCAGCATTTT
>.|14|TRBJ2-1|TRBV6-6
CASSRAGGYNEQFF
TGTGCCAGCAGTCGCGCCGGCGGTTACAATGAGCAGTTCTTC
>TRBD1|16|TRBJ2-3|TRBV19
CASSIEGQGKRDTQYF
TGTGCCAGTAGTATAGAGGGACAGGGGAAACGAGATACGCAGTATTTT
>.|14|TRBJ2-1|TRBV7-9
CASSSIGRDNEQFF
TGTGCCAGCAGCTCTATCGGCAGGGACAATGAGCAGTTCTTC
>TRBD2|16|TRBJ2-5|TRBV6-1
CASSEGISGSSGTQYF
TGTGCCAGCAGTGAAGGGATTAGCGGGAGTTCGGGGACCCAGTACTTC
>.|13|TRBJ1-3|TRBV6-1
CASREDRGNTIYF
TGTGCCAGCAGGGAAGACAGGGGAAACACCATATATTTT
>TRBD2|16|TRBJ2-1|TRBV4-2
CASSVWTSGSYNEQFF
TGTGCCAGCAGCGTTTGGACTAGCGGGTCCTACAATGAGCAGTTCTTC
>TRBD2|16|TRBJ2-5|TRBV3-1/TRBV3-2
CASSQKREGLGETQYF
TGTGCCAGCAGCCAGAAGCGGGAGGGCCTGGGAGAGACCCAGTACTTC